Sequencing of this T cell receptor beta chain was carried out in a study of control samples from healthy donors and cancer patients. Losses at the gene ends were 4 bases for V and 0 bases for J; bases not matched to a gene: 7. Germline CDR1 SGHDT, CDR2 YYEEEE. The CDR3 runs to 16 residues. Assay: immunoSEQ multiplex PCR; the TCRdb copy retains only in-frame clones and omits some. This sample yields 150,000 to 200,000 clones, of which around 90% are seen a single time; 1.4% belongs to the top ten. This rearrangement joins TRBV5-6 to TRBJ2-3, with 8 bases fitting TRBD2. Material: blood. This clonotype was obtained from a woman aged 50 to 60 in good health. The CDR3 spells CASSQGLEVSTDTQYF. The CDR3, as DNA: TGTGCCAGCAGCCAGGGACTAGAGGTGAGCACAGATACGCAGTATTTT.